This TCR beta chain was found in a study of post-analysis software for immune sequencing data. Overall study findings and caveats: Roughly five TRBV segments appeared more often in patients than in controls, and TRBV5-6, TRBV5-1 and TRBV20-1 were among these.

About this clonotype itself: The antigen is undetermined.

Germline V gene lookup returns CDR1 SGHAT and CDR2 FQNNGV. The CDR3 runs to 13 residues. Trimming took 5 bases from V and 3 from J, leaving 11 bases between them. Researchers reported that TCR beta cDNA libraries carried unique molecular identifiers. A few hundred thousand cDNA molecules were obtained from about 0.98 to 11 million T cells. TCRdb itself ran the PCR reads through MiXCR, one entry per CDR3 protein. The sample yields some 890,000 distinct CDR3 sequences, approximately 57% seen once. This clonotype originated in a girl aged 5-17 years with multiple sclerosis. Sequencing input: blood. The genes are TRBV11-2 and TRBJ2-7; D unresolved. The CDR3 bases are TGTGCCAGCAGCCCATCTATAGTCTACGAGCAGTACTTC. It codes for CASSPSIVYEQYF.